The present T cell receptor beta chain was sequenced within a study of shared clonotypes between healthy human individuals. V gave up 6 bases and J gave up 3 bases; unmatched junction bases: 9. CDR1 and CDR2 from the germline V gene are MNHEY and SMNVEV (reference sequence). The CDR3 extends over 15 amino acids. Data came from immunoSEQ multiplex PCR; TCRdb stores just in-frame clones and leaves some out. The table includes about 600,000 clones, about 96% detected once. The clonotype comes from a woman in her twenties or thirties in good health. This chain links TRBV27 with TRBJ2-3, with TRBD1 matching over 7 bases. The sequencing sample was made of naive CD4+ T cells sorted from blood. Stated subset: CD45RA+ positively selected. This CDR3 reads CASSTGVRTTDTQYF. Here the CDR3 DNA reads TGTGCCAGCAGCACAGGGGTTCGCACGACAGATACGCAGTATTTT.